This TCR beta chain was sequenced for a study of identical twins (TCRdb year 2016). For context, the study as a whole: To test whether fetal clonotypes persist, this study deep-sequenced TCR alpha and beta repertoires from monozygotic twins, from unrelated adults of various ages, and from cord blood. To rule out contamination, replicate twin experiments were performed at different times with different library preparation protocols.

The method behind the library was 5' RACE. The instrument given in TCRdb is Illumina HiSeq 2000. A universal primer binding site was added through template switching, and the final cDNA carried a unique molecular identifier so that TCR cDNA molecules could be counted accurately. First-strand cDNA for TCR alpha and beta chains was synthesized from specific primers in the conserved constant-segment region. To control for contamination, every cDNA library carried two barcodes: a SMART-Mk sample barcode plus Illumina barcodes. TruSeq adapter sequences and Illumina sample barcodes were added in two successive PCR steps. TCR alpha and beta cDNA libraries were sequenced on the Illumina HiSeq platform with custom primers. Concerning the study's data processing: Unique molecular identifiers were extracted from raw reads with MiGEC, and CDR3 positions were determined with MiXCR. Recombination models were inferred per individual with the repgenHMM and IGoR tools using an EM algorithm. Shared clonotypes were analyzed with the tcR package in R, and sharing was normalized by the product of cloneset sizes. To study raw recombination without the effects of thymic and clonal selection, out-of-frame nonproductive sequences were analyzed. TCRdb ran its own pipeline on the public reads, namely fastp trimming at Q25 and MiXCR clone calling, and kept in-frame beta chains. Each record represents a unique CDR3 protein, reported with the most common genes and DNA among its rows. The V and J calls and clone size come from TCRdb's table, not from the authors' own analysis. The sample table shows a few hundred thousand distinct CDR3 sequences, and roughly 9.9% are seen once. The ten largest clones capture more than 2.5% of the sample.

General findings and caveats noted by the study authors: Abundant cord blood beta clonotypes had fewer insertions, young adult naive repertoires showed a similar but weaker trend, and memory repertoires showed no such trend. Because the same donors could not be followed over many years, conclusions were based on cross-sectional statistical analysis. Compared with coincidental sharing between unrelated individuals, out-of-frame TCR alpha sequences shared between twins showed an excess of sequences with low generation probability. A weaker excess of twin sharing was found in beta out-of-frame sequences because the signal-to-noise ratio was lowered by fewer shared sequences. Zero-insertion analyses could be partly confounded by invariant T cells such as MAIT and iNKT, although diverse VJ usage argued against such confounding for most clonotypes. Out-of-frame TCR alpha sharing in monozygotic twins was systematically underestimated by recombination models, whereas sharing between unrelated individuals was in agreement with the recombination models.

Every donor was a healthy Caucasian. The twin cohort consisted of three pairs of female monozygotic twins, all aged about 18 to 30 years. The RNA used for TCR libraries was isolated from peripheral blood mononuclear cells. In the case of this clonotype: There is no known antigen for this receptor. Base-call qualities are not available, and no considerably larger clone is one nucleotide away.

This sample was shared with a second study, whose subject was yellow fever vaccine responses in identical twins. The second study's paper adds: According to the authors, in identical twins the way T cells responded to vaccination appeared partly convergent and partly personalized. The study precisely tracked vaccine-responding T cell clones in identical twins.

This TCR was recovered from a woman between 18 and 30 years old in good health. The sequenced material came from PBMCs.

CDR3 region: CASSLAGGPGTQYF. The DNA is as follows: TGTGCCAGCAGCCTAGCGGGAGGGCCCGGGACCCAGTACTTC. In this chain, TRBV12-3 or TRBV12-4 is recombined with TRBJ2-5, with TRBD2 identical over 12 junction bases. The CDR3 numbers 14 residues from cysteine through phenylalanine. The only DNA kept is the CDR3, 42 bases in frame from the first base. V is pruned by 6 bases and J by 7 bases, leaving 6 bases of the junction without a gene match.